Sequencing of this TCR beta chain was carried out in a study of cytomegalovirus exposure and HLA in healthy donors. These donors, healthy bone marrow donors, were studied. A multiplex PCR was run with 60 Vbeta primers and 13 Jbeta primers. Original methodology: In a later analysis, some 10 million of 65 million to 80 million unique beta chains occurred in at least two donors. Produced via immunoSEQ multiplex PCR; TCRdb's table is partial and in-frame only. V and J calls and clone size come straight from that table; D and trimming were deduced from the DNA. The sample comprises about 180,000 clones, around four fifths of which are singletons, and 1.5% to 2% rests with the top ten. General study points: Investigators reported over 150 TCR beta chains as tied to cytomegalovirus. Presence/absence analyses assumed roughly uniform sequencing depth across donors.

Concerning this clone itself: Its antigen is as yet unknown.

The CDR3 consists of 14 residues. Trimming took 4 bases from V and 7 from J; bases not matched to a gene: 7. Germline CDR1 and CDR2: SGHNT and YENEEA. The gene calls are TRBV11-3 and TRBJ2-7; 10 bases map to TRBD2. Sequenced input: PBMCs. This TCR came from a woman under 40 in good health and CMV-seronegative. The CDR3 spells CASSSGASGGEQYF. DNA for the CDR3: TGTGCCAGCAGCTCCGGGGCTAGCGGGGGAGAGCAGTACTTC.